This TCR beta chain was observed in a study of blood T cell repertoires in COVID-19. About the study: T cells, B-cell-depleted T cells, or PBMCs supplied cDNA or gDNA.

Trimming cost V 5 bases and J 2 bases; bases outside gene matches: 4. Germline V lookup: CDR1 MNHNY, CDR2 SVGAGI (reference sequence). The length of the CDR3 is 15 residues. TCRdb keeps only in-frame clones here, not all; method: immunoSEQ multiplex PCR. The table has some 68,000 clones, 75% to 90% seen once. The rearrangement links TRBV6-6 to TRBJ1-3; 9 bases map to TRBD1. Input material: peripheral blood. The source is a man aged 50 to 60 with acute or convalescent COVID-19. CDR3 sequence (DNA): TGTGCCAGCAGTACCCGGACAGGGGCTGGAAACACCATATATTTT. Translated: CASSTRTGAGNTIYF.